These T cell receptor beta chains were read from a single sample in a study of blood T cell repertoires in COVID-19. Sequenced by immunoSEQ multiplex PCR; TCRdb stores in-frame clones only, minus some. The table records 65,000 to 80,000 clones, roughly nine tenths of them present only once. What was sequenced was peripheral blood. These TCRs come from a human donor in a cohort sampled during active COVID-19. CDR3s leave out the opening cysteine and the closing phenylalanine or tryptophan.

TRBV7-2	12	TRBJ1-2	ASSGQSQTGGYT
TRBV28	15	TRBJ2-3	ASSLTRGSGSADTQY
TRBV7-2	13	TRBJ2-3	ASSYGGSVEGTQY
TRBV7-2	10	TRBJ2-5	ASSLLAETQY
TRBV30	11	TRBJ2-1	AWAGQPYNEQF
TRBV5-1	14	TRBJ1-4	ASSANGSPTNEKLF
TRBV9	15	TRBJ2-1	ASSVAGDREPWNEQF
TRBV4-2	12	TRBJ1-5	ASSQDGVNQPQH
TRBV7-2	13	TRBJ2-7	ASSLVTGSSYEQY
TRBV19	13	TRBJ2-1	ASSISSGVYNEQF
TRBV4-2	15	TRBJ2-2	ASSQDRTSGSAGELF
TRBV24-1	12	TRBJ2-5	ATSYSGGSETQY
TRBV4-3	13	TRBJ2-7	ASSQGGLGDYEQY
TRBV28	14	TRBJ2-1	ASSYHGQGTYNEQF
TRBV7-2	14	TRBJ1-2	ASSLILAGLIYGYT
TRBV6-5	13	TRBJ2-5	ASKDSGTPQETQY
TRBV27	12	TRBJ2-7	ASSLREGMGEQY